A single sample is the source of the 28 T cell receptor beta chains below, sequenced in a study of T cell responses to AZD1222 COVID-19 vaccine. Produced via immunoSEQ multiplex PCR; TCRdb's table is partial and in-frame only. This sample carries under 200,000 clones, 90% to 95% of them seen once, and the ten largest clones take about 9.3%. Here the sequenced sample was peripheral blood, taken on day 0 of AZD1222 vaccination. These receptors came from an adult in good health.

The V and J genes are TRBV3-1 (or the pseudogene TRBV3-2) and TRBJ2-3; TRBD1 or TRBD2 may be the D gene (5 bases each). The CDR3 is 17 residues long. The germline V gene has CDR1 LGHDT and CDR2 YNNKEL (reference sequence). Trimming pared 6 bases from V and 0 bases from J, leaving 19 bases between. DNA for the CDR3: TGTGCCAGCAGTCCATCCCGGGGCAGCACTAGCACAGATACGCAGTATTTT. Protein product: CASSPSRGSTSTDTQYF.

V and J are TRBV30 and TRBJ1-5, with 7 bases aligning to TRBD1. The V segment lost 5 bases and the J segment 4 bases; nucleotides outside the gene matches: 11. This CDR3 region has 15 residues. Per germline, CDR1 GTSNPN and CDR2 SVGIG (reference sequence). CDR3 bases: TGTGCCTGGGTTCCGACGACAGGGCCTAATCAGCCCCAGCATTTT. Translating it yields CAWVPTTGPNQPQHF. The variable domain in full, completed from reference TRBV30 and TRBJ1-5, reads SQTIHQWPATLVQPVGSPLSLECTVEGTSNPNLYWYRQAAGRGLQLLFYSVGIGQISSEVPQNLSASRPQDRQFILSSKKLLLSDSGFYLCAWVPTTGPNQPQHFGDGTRLSIL.

The table lists this clone with a few counts. The chain uses TRBV27 and TRBJ2-7; D unresolved. Deletions cut 3 bases from V and 3 bases from J, with 12 bases between. This CDR3 has 14 amino acids. Looked up from germline, CDR1 is MNHEY and CDR2 is SMNVEV (reference sequence). This chain's CDR3 is CASSFDPRRYEQYF. CDR3 coding DNA: TGTGCCAGCAGTTTCGATCCTCGTCGCTACGAGCAGTACTTC.

In this sample, this clone turned up once. The chain has TRBV5-4 and TRBJ2-1; D perhaps matches TRBD2 (5 bases). CDR3 length: 15 amino acids. Trimming took 1 base from V and 6 from J, leaving 14 bases between them. Germline values: CDR1 SGHNT, CDR2 YYREEE (reference sequence). CDR3 protein: CASSLFGIVPNEQFF. CDR3 DNA: TGTGCCAGCAGCTTGTTCGGGATCGTGCCCAATGAGCAGTTCTTC. Using reference TRBV5-4 and TRBJ2-1 for the parts outside the CDR3, the full variable domain is ETGVTQSPTHLIKTRGQQVTLRCSSQSGHNTVSWYQQALGQGPQFIFQYYREEENGRGNFPPRFSGLQFPNYSSELNVNALELDDSALYLCASSLFGIVPNEQFFGPGTRLTVL.

The J gene is TRBJ2-7, the V gene TRBV7-6; the match to TRBD2 covers 13 bases. The length of the CDR3 is 17 residues. J lost 4 bases, V lost 1 base, and 7 bases had no gene match. Germline V lookup: CDR1 SGHVS, CDR2 FNYEAQ. CDR3 in amino acids: CASSLEILAGGTYEQYF. CDR3 nucleotide sequence: TGTGCCAGCAGCTTAGAGATACTAGCGGGAGGGACGTACGAGCAGTACTTC.

The chain combines TRBV6-2 or TRBV6-3 with TRBJ2-7; D could derive from TRBD1 or TRBD2 (6 bases each). The CDR3 contains 15 residues. Trimming cost V 3 bases and J 0 bases, with 12 bases left between them. CDR1 and CDR2 from the germline V gene are MNHEY and SVGEGT. The CDR3 sequence is CASSYPGGGSYEQYF. In nucleotides, the CDR3 is TGTGCCAGCAGTTATCCCGGGGGCGGCTCCTACGAGCAGTACTTC.

CDR3 in DNA: TGCGCCAGCGGCGCGACAGTTTCTGAAGCTTTCTTT. It specifies CASGATVSEAFF. The chain couples TRBV5-1 to TRBJ1-1; possibly TRBD1 for D (5 bases). V lost 7 bases and J 6 bases, leaving 13 bases between the germline ends. The CDR3 runs 12 residues. Per germline, CDR1 SGHRS and CDR2 YFSETQ. Full variable domain (remainder filled in from reference TRBV5-1 and TRBJ1-1): KAGVTQTPRYLIKTRGQQVTLSCSPISGHRSVSWYQQTPGQGLQFLFEYFSETQRNKGNFPGRFSGRQFSNSRSEMNVSTLELGDSALYLCASGATVSEAFFGQGTRLTVV.

The chain is built from TRBV10-3 and TRBJ2-6; D is undetermined. The CDR3 extends over 14 amino acids. CDR1 is ENHRY and CDR2 is SYGVKD in the germline V gene. Trimming removed 8 bases at V and 0 bases at J, with 8 bases between. The CDR3 coding sequence is TGTGCCATCGGCCGACACTCTGGGGCCAACGTCCTGACTTTC. Residues: CAIGRHSGANVLTF.

This chain links TRBV2 with TRBJ2-3; 8 bases agree with TRBD2. CDR1 and CDR2 from the germline V gene are SNHLY and FYNNEI. V lost 7 bases and J lost 6; bases outside the gene matches: 6. This CDR3 has 13 residues. The CDR3 DNA is TGTGCCAGCACGGGACTAGGGGGGGATACGCAGTATTTT. This codes for CASTGLGGDTQYF.

The chain uses TRBV9 and TRBJ1-1, with D unresolved. Germline assignment: CDR1 SGDLS and CDR2 YYNGEE. V lost 1 base and J 1 base, leaving 11 bases between the germline ends. The CDR3 covers 15 residues. The CDR3 protein is CASSVSGIENTEAFF. The CDR3 DNA reads as TGTGCCAGCAGCGTAAGTGGGATCGAGAACACTGAAGCTTTCTTT.

The rearrangement uses TRBV7-2 and TRBJ2-1, with 7 bases lining up with TRBD2. V shed 6 bases, J shed 9 bases, and the junction held 5 bases outside the gene matches. The germline gives CDR1 SGHTA, CDR2 FQGNSA. The CDR3 extends over 12 amino acids. In DNA form, the CDR3 reads TGTGCCAGCAGTTTAAGCGGGGTTGAGCAGTTCTTC. It encodes CASSLSGVEQFF.

The rearrangement uses TRBV6-5 and TRBJ1-1; D possibly corresponds to TRBD1 (6 bases). The CDR3 sequence is 16 residues long. Germline CDR1 is MNHEY and CDR2 is SVGAGI. The ends were cut back, 4 bases at V and 5 bases at J, with 20 bases in the middle. The chain's CDR3 is CASSFRGSGVGTEAFF. CDR3 nucleotide sequence: TGTGCCAGCAGTTTCCGGGGGTCAGGGGTGGGTACTGAAGCTTTCTTT.

Written as DNA, the CDR3 is TGTGCCAGCATGAAGGGTCGGGCGCGTGGCACAGATACGCAGTATTTT. Protein: CASMKGRARGTDTQYF. V and J are TRBV27 and TRBJ2-3; D not certain. This CDR3 contains 16 residues. Germline CDR1 MNHEY, CDR2 SMNVEV (reference sequence). Trimming left V 7 bases short and J 1 base short, with 18 bases between.

CDR3 bases: TGTGCCAGCAGTTACCGAACAGGGGGCGCTCAGCAGTTCTTC. Translating gives CASSYRTGGAQQFF. V gene TRBV6-5 combines with J gene TRBJ2-1; 9 bases fit TRBD1. J gave up 11 bases and V 2 bases, and 7 bases lay outside the gene matches. This CDR3 is built from 14 residues. Per germline, CDR1 MNHEY and CDR2 SVGAGI.

J is TRBJ2-7 and V is TRBV7-3; weak D call: TRBD2 (6 bases). Germline loops: CDR1 SGHTA, CDR2 FQGTGA. Trimming stripped 5 bases from V and 2 bases from J, with 13 bases between. The CDR3 has 14 amino acids. For the CDR3, the DNA is TGTGCCAGCAGCCCCATAGGAGGGACCTACGAGCAGTACTTC. Translated, it gives CASSPIGGTYEQYF.

V and J are TRBV10-3 and TRBJ1-1; the D gene is possibly TRBD1 (5 bases). CDR3 length equals 15 residues. Trimming removed 6 bases at V and 3 bases at J, with 17 bases between. Germline loops: CDR1 ENHRY, CDR2 SYGVKD. CDR3 nucleotides: TGTGCCATCAGGGCTACCCGGGGGGACGACACTGAAGCTTTCTTT. Its translation: CAIRATRGDDTEAFF.

The chain carries TRBV5-1 and TRBJ2-7, with 9 positions matching TRBD1. Germline CDR1 reads SGHRS; CDR2 reads YFSETQ. The CDR3 contains 15 residues. V trimming: 4 bases; J trimming: 2 bases; junction bases outside the gene matches: 7. This CDR3 reads CASSVTGTGTYEQYF. The CDR3 bases are TGCGCCAGCAGCGTTACCGGGACAGGGACCTACGAGCAGTACTTC.

The V call is TRBV2, the J call TRBJ1-1; D remains ambiguous. From germline, CDR1 is SNHLY and CDR2 FYNNEI. The CDR3 extends over 17 amino acids. Trimming removed 5 bases from V and 1 base from J, with 20 bases in between. CDR3 DNA: TGTGCCAGCAGTATCCTCGGCGAGAGCGCGGGGAACACTGAAGCTTTCTTT. It specifies CASSILGESAGNTEAFF.

This chain connects TRBV5-4 to TRBJ1-2; D is unclear. V lost 4 bases to trimming and J lost 4 bases, with 14 bases between them. Per germline, CDR1 SGHNT and CDR2 YYREEE (reference sequence). The CDR3 contains 14 residues. In nucleotides, the CDR3 is TGTGCCAGCAGCCCGGCCGGGCAAGCCTATGGCTACACCTTC. It codes for CASSPAGQAYGYTF. Using reference TRBV5-4 and TRBJ1-2 for the parts outside the CDR3, the full variable domain is ETGVTQSPTHLIKTRGQQVTLRCSSQSGHNTVSWYQQALGQGPQFIFQYYREEENGRGNFPPRFSGLQFPNYSSELNVNALELDDSALYLCASSPAGQAYGYTFGSGTRLTVV.

The genes are TRBV7-9 and TRBJ2-1; a weak D match, TRBD2 (5 bases). V lost 4 bases and J lost 2, with 12 bases in between. The germline CDR1 and CDR2 sequences are SEHNR and FQNEAQ (reference sequence). CDR3 length: 15 residues. The CDR3 DNA sequence: TGTGCCAGCAGCTCCCAGCGGAAACCCTACAATGAGCAGTTCTTC. Protein: CASSSQRKPYNEQFF.

CDR3 nucleotide sequence: TGTGCCAGCAGTTTAGTAGGAGGGGTCGTGACTTTCTTT. Protein product: CASSLVGGVVTFF. This chain links TRBV12-3 or TRBV12-4 with TRBJ1-1; D might be TRBD1 (5 bases). V was pared by 1 base and J by 12 bases, with 15 bases between. The CDR3 contains 13 residues.

The chain links TRBV12-3 or TRBV12-4 to TRBJ2-3; 7 bases line up with TRBD2. The CDR3 runs 13 residues. V lost 7 bases to trimming and J lost 0 bases; unmatched junction nucleotides: 1. The CDR3 region has the DNA TGTGCCAGCACCGGGAGGAGCACAGATACGCAGTATTTT. It is translated as CASTGRSTDTQYF.

The chain is built from TRBV11-2 and TRBJ2-1; D is possibly TRBD2 (5 bases). This CDR3 spans 17 amino acids. Germline lookup yields CDR1 SGHAT and CDR2 FQNNGV. Trimming pared 1 base from V and 0 bases from J, leaving 13 bases between. The CDR3 nucleotides read TGTGCCAGCAGCTTAGCCCAAGGACTGGGCTCCTACAATGAGCAGTTCTTC. It translates to CASSLAQGLGSYNEQFF.

The J gene is TRBJ1-5, the V gene TRBV2, with D hard to call. CDR1 SNHLY and CDR2 FYNNEI come from the germline V gene. The CDR3 extends over 16 amino acids. Trimming removed 1 base at V and 0 bases at J, with 10 bases between. CDR3 coding DNA: TGTGCCAGCAGTGAAGAAAACCCTAATAGCAATCAGCCCCAGCATTTT. Translation gives CASSEENPNSNQPQHF.

The chain employs TRBV29-1 and TRBJ2-1, with D possibly TRBD2 on 5 matching bases. Looked up from germline, CDR1 is SQVTM and CDR2 is ANQGSEA. The CDR3 loop spans 14 amino acids. The V end lost 3 bases, the J end lost 5 bases, and 14 bases lay between the germline ends. CDR3 region: CSVDGGETNNEQFF. In nucleotides, the CDR3 is TGCAGCGTTGACGGCGGAGAGACTAACAATGAGCAGTTCTTC.

This sequence joins TRBV13 and TRBJ1-1; tentative D call: TRBD1 (5 bases). Looked up from germline, CDR1 is PRHDT and CDR2 is FYEKMQ (reference sequence). Trimming stripped 5 bases from V and 5 bases from J, with 15 bases between. The CDR3 spans 14 residues. Here the CDR3 DNA reads TGTGCCAGCAGCCTGGGGACCGGTCGGACTGAAGCTTTCTTT. It specifies CASSLGTGRTEAFF.

V and J are TRBV28 and TRBJ2-6, with D perhaps matching TRBD2 (5 bases). The CDR3 has 15 residues. V was trimmed by 5 bases and J by 2 bases, leaving 10 bases between them. CDR1 MDHEN and CDR2 SYDVKM come from the germline V gene. The DNA for the CDR3 is TGTGCCAGCAGTCCCCCCGGGGCTGGGGCCAACGTCCTGACTTTC. Protein sequence: CASSPPGAGANVLTF.

This clone was found once. The gene calls are TRBV30 and TRBJ1-5; 11 bases map to TRBD1. The length of the CDR3 is 15 residues. The germline V gene has CDR1 GTSNPN and CDR2 SVGIG (reference sequence). With 0 bases clipped from V and 5 bases from J, the junction kept 3 bases outside the gene matches. The CDR3: CAWSVRTGGDQPQHF. CDR3 nucleotide sequence: TGTGCCTGGAGTGTGCGGACAGGGGGCGATCAGCCCCAGCATTTT.